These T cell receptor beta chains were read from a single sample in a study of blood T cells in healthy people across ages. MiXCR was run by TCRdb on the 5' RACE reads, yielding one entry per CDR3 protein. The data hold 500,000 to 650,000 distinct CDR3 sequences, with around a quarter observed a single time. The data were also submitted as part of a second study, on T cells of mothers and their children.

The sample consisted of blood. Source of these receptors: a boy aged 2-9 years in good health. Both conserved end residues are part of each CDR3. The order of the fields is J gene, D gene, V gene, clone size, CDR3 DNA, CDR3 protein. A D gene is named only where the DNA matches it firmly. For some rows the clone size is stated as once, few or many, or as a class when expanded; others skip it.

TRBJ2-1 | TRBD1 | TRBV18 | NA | TGTGCCAGCTCCCCACGGTCACAGGGGGACAATGAGCAGTTCTTC | CASSPRSQGDNEQFF
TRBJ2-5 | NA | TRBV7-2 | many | TGTGCCAGCAGCCAAGGGCTTGGGGAGACCCAGTACTTC | CASSQGLGETQYF
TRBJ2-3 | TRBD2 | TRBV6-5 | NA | TGTGCCAGCAGTTTGGTAAAGCGGGGTTACCGGGGAGATACGCAGTATTTT | CASSLVKRGYRGDTQYF
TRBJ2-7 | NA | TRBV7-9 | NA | TGTGCCAGCAGCCTCGACTGGGCGGGCGAGCAGTACTTC | CASSLDWAGEQYF
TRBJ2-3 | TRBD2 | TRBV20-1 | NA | TGCAGTGCCACTTCTCCGGGACTAGCGGGTACAGATACGCAGTATTTT | CSATSPGLAGTDTQYF
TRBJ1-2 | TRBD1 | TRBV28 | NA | TGTGCCAGCAGTCCGTGGGGGGACAGGAGTAAAGGTAGTGGCTACACCTTC | CASSPWGDRSKGSGYTF
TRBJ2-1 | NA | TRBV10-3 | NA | TGTGCCATCAGTGAGTCTTTTACCAGCTCCTACAATGAGCAGTTCTTC | CAISESFTSSYNEQFF
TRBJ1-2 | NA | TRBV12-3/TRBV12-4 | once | TGTGCCAGCAGTTTTCCAGGGTACTATGGCTACACCTTC | CASSFPGYYGYTF
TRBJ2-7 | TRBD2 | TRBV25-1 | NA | TGTGCCAGCCTAGCGGGAGAGACCTACGAGCAGTACTTC | CASLAGETYEQYF
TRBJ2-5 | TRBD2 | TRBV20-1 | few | TGCAGTGCCGAGCAGGCTAGCGGGATACAAGAGACCCAGTACTTC | CSAEQASGIQETQYF
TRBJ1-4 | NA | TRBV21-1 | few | TGTGCCAGCGGTATAGACGGGGATTCGGAAGAAAAACTGTTTTTT | CASGIDGDSEEKLFF
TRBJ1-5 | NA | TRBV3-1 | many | TGTGCCAGCAGCCAAACTCTTGGAAATCAGCCCCAGCATTTT | CASSQTLGNQPQHF
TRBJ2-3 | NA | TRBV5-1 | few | TGCGCCAGCAGCCCGACCCGGGACCCCAGGGAGCAGTATTTT | CASSPTRDPREQYF
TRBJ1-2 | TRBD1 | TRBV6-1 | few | TGTGCCAGCAGTTCCCCTGACAGGGGGGATGGCTACACCTTC | CASSSPDRGDGYTF
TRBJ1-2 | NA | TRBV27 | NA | TGTGCCGGGGGGTGTAGTAGTTGTGGCTACACCTTC | CAGGCSSCGYTF
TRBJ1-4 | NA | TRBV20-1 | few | TGCAGTGCTAGAATCCGGGTAGGAGGCCAAAATGAAAAACTGTTTTTT | CSARIRVGGQNEKLFF
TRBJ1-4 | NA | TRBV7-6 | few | TGTGCCAGCAGCTTAGGGGAACTCCGGGGAAATGAAAAACTGTTTTTT | CASSLGELRGNEKLFF
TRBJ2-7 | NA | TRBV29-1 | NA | TGCAGCGCCCAGTATCCGGGGGCCTACGAGCAGTACTTC | CSAQYPGAYEQYF
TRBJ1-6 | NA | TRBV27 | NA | TGTGCCAGCAGCCCGCCAGGCGCTAATTCACCCCTCCACTTT | CASSPPGANSPLHF
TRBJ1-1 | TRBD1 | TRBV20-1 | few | TGCAGTGCTAGACCGACAGGGCTGGGGGCTTTCTTT | CSARPTGLGAFF
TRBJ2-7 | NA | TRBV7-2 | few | TGTGCCAGCAGCTTATCTACAGGACTACCCTACGAGCAGTACTTC | CASSLSTGLPYEQYF
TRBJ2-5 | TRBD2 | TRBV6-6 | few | TGTGCCAGCAGTTACCCAGGGCAGCGGGGCCAAGAGACCCAGTACTTC | CASSYPGQRGQETQYF
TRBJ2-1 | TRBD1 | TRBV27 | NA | TGTGCCAGCAGTTTAGGGGGACAGAGCTACAATGAGCAGTTCTTC | CASSLGGQSYNEQFF
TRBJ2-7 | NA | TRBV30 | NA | TGTGCCTGGAGTGTAAGGGGTTTCACCTACGAGCAGTACTTC | CAWSVRGFTYEQYF
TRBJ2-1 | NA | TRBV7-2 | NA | TGTGCCAGCAGCTTAGGACACTTTTATGAGCAGTTCTTC | CASSLGHFYEQFF
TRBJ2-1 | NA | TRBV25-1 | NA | TGTGCCAGCAAACGCCGGGGTTCAGAGGCACATGAGCAGTTCTTC | CASKRRGSEAHEQFF
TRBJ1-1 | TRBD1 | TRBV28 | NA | TGTGCCAGCAGTAGACAGGGAACGAACACTGAAGCTTTCTTT | CASSRQGTNTEAFF
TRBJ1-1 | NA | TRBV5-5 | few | TGTGCCAGCACAAACTGGAGGGGACTGGACGAAGCTTTCTTT | CASTNWRGLDEAFF
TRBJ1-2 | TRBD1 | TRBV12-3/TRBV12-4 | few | TGTGCCAGCAGGCCAGGGGGGTCGTATGGCTACACCTTC | CASRPGGSYGYTF
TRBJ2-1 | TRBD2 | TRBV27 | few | TGTGCCAGCAGCCTTCGGGGGGGGGCTTACAATGAGCAGTTCTTC | CASSLRGGAYNEQFF
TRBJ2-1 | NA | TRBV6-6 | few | TGTGCCAGCAGTCCCCGGGACATAAGCTACAATGAGCAGTTCTTC | CASSPRDISYNEQFF
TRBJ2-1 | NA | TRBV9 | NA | TGTGCCAGCAGCGGATCCGGGACTGCCTACAATGAGCAGTTCTTC | CASSGSGTAYNEQFF
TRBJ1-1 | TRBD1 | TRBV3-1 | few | TGTGCCAGCAGCCAAGGACAGGGGGCCCCAGCTTTCTTT | CASSQGQGAPAFF
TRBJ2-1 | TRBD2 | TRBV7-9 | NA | TGTGCCAGCCGGGAGGGCCCAGACAATGAGCAGTTCTTC | CASREGPDNEQFF
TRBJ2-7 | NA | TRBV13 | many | TGTGCCAGCAGCTTAAGGGCGGGGAGAACCTACGAGCAGTACTTC | CASSLRAGRTYEQYF
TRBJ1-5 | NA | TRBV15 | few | TGTGCCACCAGCAGAGGGGGGGGAGGCAATCAGCCCCAGCATTTT | CATSRGGGGNQPQHF
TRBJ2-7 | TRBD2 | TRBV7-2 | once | TGTGCCAGCAGCGACCCTAGCGGGGGTTCCTACGAGCAGTACTTC | CASSDPSGGSYEQYF
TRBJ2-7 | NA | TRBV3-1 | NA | TGTGCCAGCAGCCTCGGCAGACCCTACGAGCAGTACTTC | CASSLGRPYEQYF
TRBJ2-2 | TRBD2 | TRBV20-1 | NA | TGCAGTGCTAACAGAGCGGGAGAGGGCACCGGGGAGCTGTTTTTT | CSANRAGEGTGELFF
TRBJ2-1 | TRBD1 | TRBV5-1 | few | TGCGCCAGCAGAGCACAGGGGTCGGACAATGAGCAGTTCTTC | CASRAQGSDNEQFF
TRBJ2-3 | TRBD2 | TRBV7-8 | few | TGTGCCAGCAGCCCATCCCACCGACTAGCGACAGATACGCAGTATTTT | CASSPSHRLATDTQYF
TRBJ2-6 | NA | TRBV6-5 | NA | TGTGTCAGCAGCACCACAGGGTCTGGGGCCAGCGTCCTGACTTTC | CVSSTTGSGASVLTF
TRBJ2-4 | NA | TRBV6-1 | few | TGTGCCAGCAGTGAAACGGGGTTGGGCATTCAGTACTTC | CASSETGLGIQYF
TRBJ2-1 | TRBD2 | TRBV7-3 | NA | TGTGCCAGCAGTCGCACTAGCGGGGGACGCGGCAATGAGCAGTTCTTC | CASSRTSGGRGNEQFF
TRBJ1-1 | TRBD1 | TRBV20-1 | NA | TGCAGTGCTAGGACAGGGGATCGTGAAGCTTTCTTT | CSARTGDREAFF
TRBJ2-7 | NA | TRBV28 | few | TGTGCCAGCAGTAAAAGGGGCTACGAGCAGTACTTC | CASSKRGYEQYF
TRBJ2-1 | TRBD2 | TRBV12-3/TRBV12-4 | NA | TGTGCCAGCAGTTTGGGACTAGCCCTCTCAAATGAGCAGTTCTTC | CASSLGLALSNEQFF